These 21 T cell receptor beta chains were sequenced from one sample in a study of blood T cell repertoires in COVID-19. Method: immunoSEQ multiplex PCR; TCRdb's copy keeps in-frame clones and lacks some. The table includes more than 35,000 clones, 84% detected once. Sequenced sample: peripheral blood. These receptors were collected from a man aged 50 to 60 with active or convalescent COVID-19.

The CDR3 region is CASSQAPGQSYEQYF. In DNA, the CDR3 is TGTGCCAGCAGCCAAGCTCCGGGACAGAGCTACGAGCAGTACTTC. The chain recombines TRBV4-2 with TRBJ2-7, with TRBD1 matching over 7 bases. This CDR3 spans 15 amino acids. V lost 1 base, J lost 3 bases, and 6 bases stayed unmatched. Looked up from germline, CDR1 is LGHNA and CDR2 is YNFKEQ.

This rearrangement joins TRBV5-4 to TRBJ1-2; maybe TRBD1 (5 bases). Per germline, CDR1 SGHNT and CDR2 YYREEE (reference sequence). V lost 1 base, J lost 2 bases, and 9 bases lay in between. The CDR3 is 14 residues long. The CDR3 region has the DNA TGTGCCAGCAGCTTGCAGGGATGGAACTATGGCTACACCTTC. This encodes CASSLQGWNYGYTF. Using reference TRBV5-4 and TRBJ1-2 for the parts outside the CDR3, the full variable domain is ETGVTQSPTHLIKTRGQQVTLRCSSQSGHNTVSWYQQALGQGPQFIFQYYREEENGRGNFPPRFSGLQFPNYSSELNVNALELDDSALYLCASSLQGWNYGYTFGSGTRLTVV.

V is TRBV2 and J is TRBJ1-5; D gene unclear. Germline CDR1 reads SNHLY; CDR2 reads FYNNEI. The CDR3 loop spans 17 amino acids. Deletions cut 4 bases from V and 1 base from J, with 17 bases between. The CDR3 coding sequence is TGTGCCAGCAGTGTATCGCAGTCCCGATCCAGCAATCAGCCCCAGCATTTT. Translated, it gives CASSVSQSRSSNQPQHF.

This clone was seen just once. The chain combines TRBV5-6 with TRBJ1-1; TRBD1 matches at 8 bases. CDR1 is SGHDT, CDR2 YYEEEE, per germline. This CDR3 spans 13 amino acids. V lost 2 bases, J lost 10 bases, and 7 bases stayed unmatched. CDR3 residues: CASSLDRGGGAFF. The CDR3 DNA reads as TGTGCCAGCAGCTTAGACAGGGGCGGTGGAGCTTTCTTT.

The J gene is TRBJ2-7, the V gene TRBV7-9; D possibly corresponds to TRBD1 (6 bases). CDR1 and CDR2 from the germline V gene are SEHNR and FQNEAQ (reference sequence). The CDR3 contains 15 residues. The V end was cut by 0 bases, the J end by 6 bases, with 15 bases between. CDR3 sequence reads: CASSLAGPTGSEQYF. DNA of the CDR3: TGTGCCAGCAGCTTAGCGGGGCCGACAGGCTCCGAGCAGTACTTC.

J is TRBJ1-5 and V is TRBV7-8, with TRBD1 as a possible D gene (5 bases). Between the trimmed V and J ends, which lost 5 bases and 4 bases, there was a span of 12 bases. The CDR3 spans 14 residues. The V gene's germline CDR1 is SGHVS and CDR2 FQNEAQ. The CDR3 loop reads CASSKATANQPQHF. CDR3 sequence (DNA): TGTGCCAGCAGCAAAGCGACAGCAAATCAGCCCCAGCATTTT.

The chain carries TRBV7-9 and TRBJ2-3, with D perhaps TRBD2 (6 bases). The CDR3 has 12 amino acids. The V gene lost 4 bases and the J gene lost 7 bases, with 9 bases spanning the gap. Per germline, CDR1 SEHNR and CDR2 FQNEAQ (reference sequence). The CDR3 DNA reads as TGTGCCAGCAGCTCGGACTATAATACGCAGTATTTT. Translated, it gives CASSSDYNTQYF.

V is TRBV2 and J is TRBJ1-2; TRBD1 might be the D (6 bases). From germline, CDR1 is SNHLY and CDR2 FYNNEI. The V end was cut by 3 bases, the J end by 7 bases, with 15 bases between. CDR3 size: 14 residues. The CDR3 spells CASSDRGAGSGYTF. For the CDR3, the DNA is TGTGCCAGCAGTGATCGGGGGGCTGGGAGTGGCTACACCTTC.

This clone was seen a handful of times. The chain combines TRBV7-2 with TRBJ1-2; possible D gene TRBD1, 5 bases. The CDR3 extends over 15 amino acids. Looked up from germline, CDR1 is SGHTA and CDR2 is FQGNSA. V lost 5 bases to trimming and J lost 5 bases, with 18 bases between them. CDR3 DNA: TGTGCCAGCAGCCCGATTTTAGGGGTAGGGTATGGCTACACCTTC. It is translated as CASSPILGVGYGYTF.

This chain connects TRBV6-5 to TRBJ1-1; a possible D gene is TRBD1 (5 bases). Germline-derived CDR1 and CDR2 are MNHEY and SVGAGI. V lost 6 bases to trimming and J lost 1 base, with 9 bases between them. The length of the CDR3 is 13 residues. CDR3 amino acids: CASSPGQNTEAFF. CDR3 nucleotide sequence: TGTGCCAGCAGCCCCGGACAGAACACTGAAGCTTTCTTT.

The chain carries TRBV7-9 and TRBJ2-1; no definite D call. From germline, CDR1 is SEHNR and CDR2 FQNEAQ (reference sequence). V lost 1 base and J 5 bases, leaving 15 bases between the germline ends. This CDR3 spans 16 amino acids. The DNA of the CDR3 is TGTGCCAGCAGCTTAGGTTTAAAGTCGGTGGACAATGAGCAGTTCTTC. It codes for CASSLGLKSVDNEQFF. The full variable domain, with the rest looked up from reference TRBV7-9 and TRBJ2-1, is DTGVSQNPRHKITKRGQNVTFRCDPISEHNRLYWYRQTLGQGPEFLTYFQNEAQLEKSRLLSDRFSAERPKGSFSTLEIQRTEQGDSAMYLCASSLGLKSVDNEQFFGPGTRLTVL.

The rearrangement joins TRBV5-1 to TRBJ2-4; tentatively, D is TRBD2 (6 bases). CDR1 and CDR2 from the germline V gene are SGHRS and YFSETQ. Trimming took off 5 bases at V and 0 bases at J, with 27 bases between the two ends. The CDR3 has 20 residues. In DNA, the CDR3 is TGCGCCAGCAGTCAGGACGGAAGGAACCTGGGACTTCTAGCCAAAAACATTCAGTACTTC. Protein product: CASSQDGRNLGLLAKNIQYF.

The chain combines TRBV30 with TRBJ1-3; the D is unclear. Per germline, CDR1 GTSNPN and CDR2 SVGIG (reference sequence). V was clipped by 2 bases and J by 0 bases, with 5 bases between them. This CDR3 spans 13 amino acids. DNA of the CDR3: TGTGCCTGGAGTCGGTCCTCTGGAAACACCATATATTTT. Its protein is CAWSRSSGNTIYF.

This sequence joins TRBV6-4 and TRBJ1-2, with TRBD1 identical over 8 bases. Per the germline V gene, CDR1 is MRHNA and CDR2 is SNTAGT. V dropped 8 bases and J dropped 5; count of bases not matched to a gene: 7. The CDR3 consists of 13 residues. The CDR3 DNA is TGTGCCAGCTCGAACAGGGGGGGATATGGCTACACCTTC. This sequence encodes CASSNRGGYGYTF.

The V call is TRBV5-6, the J call TRBJ1-5; the match to TRBD1 covers 7 bases. CDR3 size: 15 residues. V trimming: 4 bases; J trimming: 0 bases; junction bases outside the gene matches: 4. From germline, CDR1 is SGHDT and CDR2 YYEEEE. CDR3 DNA: TGTGCCAGCAGCAGGGGACAGATTAGCAATCAGCCCCAGCATTTT. It specifies CASSRGQISNQPQHF.

This chain connects TRBV5-1 to TRBJ1-1; 10 bases match TRBD1. From germline, CDR1 is SGHRS and CDR2 YFSETQ. The CDR3 runs 13 residues. The V gene end was trimmed by 4 bases and the J gene end by 9 bases; junction bases not matched to a gene: 6. In DNA, the CDR3 is TGCGCCAGCAGCCCTGACAGGGGGCGACAAGCTTTCTTT. Translating it yields CASSPDRGRQAFF.

The V call is TRBV7-2, the J call TRBJ2-7; D is perhaps TRBD1 (6 bases). The V gene lost 0 bases and the J gene lost 2 bases, with 8 bases spanning the gap. Germline V gene sequence: CDR1 SGHTA, CDR2 FQGNSA. The CDR3 length is 14 residues. The CDR3 spells CASSLAGTTYEQYF. The CDR3 bases are TGTGCCAGCAGCTTAGCGGGGACAACCTACGAGCAGTACTTC.

V usage is TRBV2 and J usage is TRBJ1-2; no reliable D call. Germline assignment: CDR1 SNHLY and CDR2 FYNNEI. The CDR3 is made up of 15 amino acids. Trimming removed 3 bases at V and 0 bases at J, with 11 bases between. CDR3 protein: CASSEALAANYGYTF. The CDR3 nucleotides are TGTGCCAGCAGTGAGGCTTTGGCAGCTAACTATGGCTACACCTTC.

The chain links TRBV24-1 to TRBJ2-3; D uncertain. The CDR3 loop spans 15 amino acids. The germline V gene encodes CDR1 KGHDR and CDR2 SFDVKD. Trimming pared 0 bases from V and 4 bases from J, leaving 10 bases between. CDR3 sequence (DNA): TGTGCCACCAGTGATTTGCAGGATAAGGCAGATACGCAGTATTTT. Translation gives CATSDLQDKADTQYF.

V is TRBV11-2 and J is TRBJ1-2; 7 nucleotides agree with TRBD1. The germline V gene encodes CDR1 SGHAT and CDR2 FQNNGV. There are 14 residues in the CDR3. The V segment lost 5 bases and the J segment 1 base; nucleotides outside the gene matches: 4. The CDR3 nucleotides are TGTGCCAGCAGCCCCCAGGGGGGTAACTATGGCTACACCTTC. This codes for CASSPQGGNYGYTF.

This rearrangement joins TRBV7-2 to TRBJ1-5, with 8 nucleotides matching TRBD1. Per germline, CDR1 SGHTA and CDR2 FQGNSA. The V and J ends lost 3 bases and 6 bases, in that order; junction bases with no gene match: 7. The CDR3 contains 15 residues. CDR3 sequence: CASSLGRGLLQPQHF. DNA for the CDR3: TGTGCCAGCAGCTTGGGCAGGGGGCTGCTTCAGCCCCAGCATTTT.